The clone carrying this T cell receptor (beta chain) was counted a few times. The antigen remains undetermined. This CDR3 comprises 16 residues. The junction had 6 bases not matched to a gene; V was cut back by 1 base and J by 4 bases. Germline CDR1 and CDR2: MDHEN and SYDVKM. A sort by CD45RO/CCR7/CD25/CD127/CD95/CD27 yielded CD4+ naive, central memory, regulatory and stem cell-like memory cells. This sample is part of a study of beta chain features in type 1 diabetes. Study overall: Age and gender were similar between patients and healthy donors, as were cell yields. Study conclusions and caveats: Type 1 diabetes patients showed a moderate but significant shortening of TCRB CDR3s in all four CD4+ subsets.

The sequenced template was cDNA made from the entire isolated RNA. Libraries were prepared by immunoSEQ multiplex PCR; TCRdb keeps only in-frame clonotypes and omits some of them. The table records about 280,000 clones, around 16% of them present only once. This clonotype was obtained from a man between 18 and 29 years old with type 1 diabetes. Material for sequencing was naive CD4+ T cells from blood. This chain joins TRBV28 and TRBJ2-5; 10 bases agree with TRBD1. CDR3 bases: TGTGCCAGCAGTTTATCCCCGGGACAGGGGTTAGAGACCCAGTACTTC. Encoded protein: CASSLSPGQGLETQYF.